The rows below give T cell receptor beta chains drawn from one sample of a study of T cells in Graves' hyperthyroidism and ophthalmopathy. TCRdb reprocessed the multiplex PCR reads with MiXCR, giving one entry per CDR3 protein. This sample yields some 440,000 distinct CDR3 sequences, of which approximately 14% are seen a single time; 14% belongs to the top ten. What was sequenced was blood. These receptors came from a young woman with Graves' hyperthyroidism. CDR3s include the opening cysteine and the closing phenylalanine or tryptophan. The order of the fields is D gene, V gene, J gene, clone size, CDR3 DNA, CDR3 protein. A D gene is named only where the DNA matches it firmly. Expanded clones are given a class, and other clones once, few, many or no size at all.

.,TRBV28,TRBJ2-1,many,TGTGCCAGCAGTTCGGTTGAGGTTGGGGTGACAGGACTTAGCTCCTACAATGAGCAGTTCTTC,CASSSVEVGVTGLSSYNEQFF
.,TRBV2,TRBJ2-3,many,TGTGCCAGCAGTGGGAGACTCACAGATACGCAGTATTTT,CASSGRLTDTQYF
.,TRBV9,TRBJ2-7,many,TGTGCCAGCAGCCCCAGTTACGGGACGGTCTACGAGCAGTACTTC,CASSPSYGTVYEQYF
.,TRBV15,TRBJ1-2,few,TGTGCCACCGGCAGGGGATGGACCCGAGGCTACACCTTC,CATGRGWTRGYTF
TRBD1,TRBV7-6,TRBJ1-3,many,TGTGCCAGCAGCTCGATTCAGGGGGCGGGTGGAAACACCATATATTTT,CASSSIQGAGGNTIYF
TRBD1,TRBV13,TRBJ2-3,many,TGTGCCAGCAGCAGTTACACAAGGACAGGCTCAGGGGATACGCAGTATTTT,CASSSYTRTGSGDTQYF
TRBD1,TRBV7-8,TRBJ1-2,.,TGTGCCAGCAGCCCCACAGGGGGCTCTGGCTACACCTTC,CASSPTGGSGYTF
TRBD2,TRBV12-3/TRBV12-4,TRBJ2-1,few,TGTGCCAGCAGTTTTAGCGGGGGGGCCCACAATGAGCAGTTCTTC,CASSFSGGAHNEQFF
.,TRBV10-3,TRBJ1-2,few,TGTGCCATCAGTGGGGACGGGAACTATGGCTACACCTTC,CAISGDGNYGYTF
.,TRBV10-3,TRBJ1-5,few,TGTGCCATCAGTGAGTCGCCCAGGGGAAGCAATCAGCCCCAGCATTTT,CAISESPRGSNQPQHF
TRBD1,TRBV7-9,TRBJ1-2,many,TGTGCCAGCAGCTTAGGTACAGGGGCGAGCTACACCTTC,CASSLGTGASYTF
.,TRBV7-9,TRBJ2-1,.,TGTGCCAGCAGGACCGGTCTTAGGAATGAGCAGTTCTTC,CASRTGLRNEQFF
.,TRBV5-1,TRBJ2-2,many,TGCGCCAGCAGGCTGCTCGGGAACACCGGGGAGCTGTTTTTT,CASRLLGNTGELFF
TRBD2,TRBV7-2,TRBJ2-5,many,TGTGCCAGCAGCGGGACTAGCATAGAGACCCAGTACTTC,CASSGTSIETQYF
TRBD2,TRBV6-1,TRBJ2-7,many,TGTGCCAGCAACGGCGGGAGTGTCTACGAGCAGTACTTC,CASNGGSVYEQYF
.,TRBV29-1,TRBJ2-1,few,TGCAGCGGGTCACAGGGAGACTCCTACAATGAGCAGTTCTTC,CSGSQGDSYNEQFF
.,TRBV12-3/TRBV12-4,TRBJ1-5,many,TGTGCCAGCAGTCGGGAGGTCTCGAGCCAGCCCCAGCATTTT,CASSREVSSQPQHF
.,TRBV5-1,TRBJ2-3,many,TGCGCCAGCAGCTCTGGGGCAACCCTGTCAGATACGCAGTATTTT,CASSSGATLSDTQYF
TRBD1,TRBV18,TRBJ1-1,many,TGTGCCAGCTCACCGTTATGGACAGGGGGCCGCACTGAAGCTTTCTTT,CASSPLWTGGRTEAFF
TRBD1,TRBV19,TRBJ2-1,few,TGTGCCAGTAGTTTACAGGGGGACGGTGAGCAGTTCTTC,CASSLQGDGEQFF
.,TRBV6-4,TRBJ2-6,few,TGTGCCAGCAGTGAAGGGTTTGGGGCCAACGTCCTGACTTTC,CASSEGFGANVLTF
.,TRBV14,TRBJ1-2,many,TGTGCCAGCAGCCAGGACACTAGATATGGCTACACCTTC,CASSQDTRYGYTF
.,TRBV7-9,TRBJ2-7,few,TGTGCCAGCAGTTCAGGGTTGGGCTCCTACGAGCAGTACTTC,CASSSGLGSYEQYF
.,TRBV18,TRBJ2-1,many,TGTGCCAGCTCACCGGACAATGAGCAGTTCTTC,CASSPDNEQFF
TRBD2,TRBV11-2,TRBJ2-1,many,TGTGCCAGCAGCAGAGAACCGGGGACTAGCTCCTACAATGAGCAGTTCTTC,CASSREPGTSSYNEQFF
.,TRBV11-2,TRBJ2-5,many,TGTGCCAGCAGCTTGTCGAAAGAGACCCAGTACTTC,CASSLSKETQYF
.,TRBV12-3/TRBV12-4,TRBJ2-7,many,TGTGCCAGCAGTTTGGGCAAATCTACCTACGAGCAGTACTTC,CASSLGKSTYEQYF
TRBD2,TRBV5-1,TRBJ2-5,many,TGCGCCAGCAGCTTGCGACTAGCGGGAGAGGAAGAGACCCAGTACTTC,CASSLRLAGEEETQYF
.,TRBV7-9,TRBJ2-5,many,TGTGCCAGCAGCCCGATCGGGGAGGAGACCCAGTACTTC,CASSPIGEETQYF
.,TRBV20-1,TRBJ2-2,many,TGCAGTGCGCCGACGACTAGAGGGACCGGGGAGCTGTTTTTT,CSAPTTRGTGELFF
.,TRBV11-1,TRBJ2-3,.,TGTGCCAGCCGTCCCGGGACCCTGGCACTTAGCACAGATACGCAGTATTTT,CASRPGTLALSTDTQYF
.,TRBV7-9,TRBJ1-3,.,TGTGCCAGCAGCGATCATCGACCGGGGCTAGGAAACACCATATATTTT,CASSDHRPGLGNTIYF
.,TRBV13,TRBJ1-5,many,TGTGCCAGCAGCTCTAAGAGAAATCAGCCCCAGCATTTT,CASSSKRNQPQHF
TRBD2,TRBV7-8,TRBJ2-1,.,TGTGCCAGCAGCTTAGGGACTAGCGGGAGGGGTGAGCAGTTCTTC,CASSLGTSGRGEQFF
.,TRBV4-1,TRBJ2-2,.,TGCGCCAGCAGCCAGGGGTTTGGTGGGATTAACACCGGGGAGCTGTTTTTT,CASSQGFGGINTGELFF
.,TRBV10-3,TRBJ1-2,once,TGTGCCATCAGTAAAAACCCAGGGGCGGAAGGCTACACCTTC,CAISKNPGAEGYTF
.,TRBV12-3/TRBV12-4,TRBJ1-3,.,TGTGCCAGCACCCTTAGGGACGGACATCTACCGATAAACACCATATATTTT,CASTLRDGHLPINTIYF
TRBD2,TRBV6-1,TRBJ2-3,many,TGTGCCAGCAGTGAATTGTCGGGGGGAGGGAGCACAGATACGCAGTATTTT,CASSELSGGGSTDTQYF
.,TRBV6-6,TRBJ2-7,many,TGTGCCAGCAGTTACTCGACAGGAGGGGCCTACGAGCAGTACTTC,CASSYSTGGAYEQYF
.,TRBV27,TRBJ2-3,many,TGTGCCAGCAGTTACCTCAACTCAATGAGCACAGATACGCAGTATTTT,CASSYLNSMSTDTQYF
.,TRBV13,TRBJ2-7,many,TGTGCCAGCAGCTTAACAAGACAATCCTACGAGCAGTACTTC,CASSLTRQSYEQYF
TRBD1,TRBV5-6,TRBJ2-7,.,TGTGCCAGCAGCTTGAAGATGGGCAGGGGGACCCTCGAGCAGTACTTC,CASSLKMGRGTLEQYF
TRBD2,TRBV11-2,TRBJ2-2,many,TGTGCCAGCAGCTTAGAACTGGGACTAAACACCGGGGAGCTGTTTTTT,CASSLELGLNTGELFF
TRBD1,TRBV2,TRBJ1-5,many,TGTGCCAGCAGTGAACATCCAGGGGGTGGTCAGCCCCAGCATTTT,CASSEHPGGGQPQHF
.,TRBV29-1,TRBJ1-1,.,TGCAGCGCCTGTTATAACAGGTTGAACACTGAAGCTTTCTTT,CSACYNRLNTEAFF
.,TRBV19,TRBJ1-5,.,TGTGCCAGTAGTATAGGGGGGCGTCAGCCCCAGCATTTT,CASSIGGRQPQHF
TRBD2,TRBV6-1,TRBJ2-5,many,TGTGCCAGCAGTGAAGCGCGGGGGGTCCAAGAGACCCAGTACTTC,CASSEARGVQETQYF
.,TRBV13,TRBJ2-1,.,TGTGCCAGCAGCTTAGGCCTTGGGGAGCCCTACAATGAGCAGTTCTTC,CASSLGLGEPYNEQFF
.,TRBV5-6,TRBJ2-5,few,TGTGCCAGCAGCACTACCCTTCAGGGAGGCGAGACCCAGTACTTC,CASSTTLQGGETQYF
.,TRBV6-2/TRBV6-3,TRBJ2-1,once,TGTGCCAGCCAGCATGCCGGGACCCCGTCCTACAATGAGCGGTTCTTC,CASQHAGTPSYNERFF
.,TRBV29-1,TRBJ2-1,.,TGCACCATTTGTTGGAGTGCTCAATCTGAGCAGTTCTTC,CTICWSAQSEQFF
TRBD2,TRBV7-9,TRBJ2-7,many,TGTGCCAGCAGCTTAGCGGTTCTAGCGGGAGTATGGACCTACGAGCAGTACTTC,CASSLAVLAGVWTYEQYF
TRBD2,TRBV9,TRBJ2-7,.,TGTGCCAGCAGCCCGCCGGGACGGGAGGGCCAGGGGAGCTCCTACGAGCAGTACTTC,CASSPPGREGQGSSYEQYF
.,TRBV20-1,TRBJ2-7,many,TGCAGTGCTAAACGGAAGACAACTTTCTACGAGCAGTACTTC,CSAKRKTTFYEQYF
.,TRBV7-2,TRBJ1-2,many,TGTGCCAGCAGTCGTACAGGGAGGAGCTATGGCTACACCTTC,CASSRTGRSYGYTF